Sequencing of this T cell receptor beta chain was carried out in a study of PD-L1 blockade in urothelial cancer. The wider study: Patients began atezolizumab, 1,200 mg intravenously every 3 weeks, in 2014.

Germline V gene lookup returns CDR1 ENHRY and CDR2 SYGVKD. The CDR3 has 12 residues. Deletions cut 8 bases from V and 4 bases from J, with 11 bases between. Time point in this sample: peripheral blood 6 weeks after treatment start. The table came from immunoSEQ multiplex PCR; TCRdb's copy has only in-frame clones and leaves some out. The data contain about 120,000 clones, more than 85% of them singletons. This receptor was identified in a man aged 55 to 69 with urothelial cancer. Material: PBMCs, obtained around atezolizumab (anti-PD-L1) treatment. The chain employs TRBV10-3 and TRBJ1-2, with D possibly being TRBD1 (6 bases). The CDR3 DNA is TGTGCCATCCAGAGACAGGCCTATGGCTACACCTTC. Translated, it gives CAIQRQAYGYTF.